This passage covers 4 T cell receptor beta chains from one sample sequenced in a study of CD8+CD57+ T cells in acquired aplastic anemia. CD8+CD57+ cell expansion had been shown by flow cytometry in patients chosen for sequencing. TCR beta VDJ and CDR3 were profiled, and genomic DNA was the template. TCRdb re-called the reads through MiXCR, storing one row per CDR3 protein. The sample includes approximately 220,000 distinct CDR3 sequences, roughly 50% of them seen just once. Material: sorted CD4+, CD8+, or CD8+CD57+ T cells (not recorded which) from PBMCs. These receptors came from a human donor with aplastic anemia.

CDR3 amino acids: CAISDSGGAWDTQYF. Here the CDR3 DNA reads TGTGCCATCAGTGATAGCGGGGGGGCATGGGATACGCAGTATTTT. This chain joins TRBV10-3 and TRBJ2-3; 11 bases map to TRBD2. This CDR3 is built from 15 residues. The junction had 5 bases not matched to a gene; V was cut back by 3 bases and J by 6 bases. Germline V gene lookup returns CDR1 ENHRY and CDR2 SYGVKD.

There are many counts of this clonotype. J is TRBJ2-3 and V is TRBV4-1; TRBD1 agrees at 8 bases. Germline values: CDR1 MGHRA, CDR2 YSYEKL. CDR3 size: 16 residues. Trimming took 0 bases from V and 8 from J; bases not matched to a gene: 10. This chain's CDR3 is CASSQDGQGGSGTQYF. In DNA form, the CDR3 reads TGCGCCAGCAGCCAAGATGGACAGGGAGGTTCCGGTACGCAGTATTTT.

The chain employs TRBV29-1 and TRBJ2-1, with TRBD1 matching 7 bases. The germline gives CDR1 SQVTM, CDR2 ANQGSEA. The CDR3 sequence is 14 residues long. J lost 10 bases, V lost 2 bases, and 11 bases had no gene match. CDR3 DNA: TGCAGCGTTGAACTCGACTTAACAGGGGTCGAGCAGTTCTTC. Its translation is CSVELDLTGVEQFF.

This chain links TRBV20-1 with TRBJ2-7, with 11 bases that match TRBD1. V lost 4 bases, J lost 1 base, and 6 bases stayed unmatched. This CDR3 contains 15 residues. The germline V gene encodes CDR1 DFQATT and CDR2 SNEGSKA (reference sequence). As DNA, the CDR3 is TGCAGTGCTAAAAGGGACAGGGGGATATCCTACGAGCAGTACTTC. Translation: CSAKRDRGISYEQYF.